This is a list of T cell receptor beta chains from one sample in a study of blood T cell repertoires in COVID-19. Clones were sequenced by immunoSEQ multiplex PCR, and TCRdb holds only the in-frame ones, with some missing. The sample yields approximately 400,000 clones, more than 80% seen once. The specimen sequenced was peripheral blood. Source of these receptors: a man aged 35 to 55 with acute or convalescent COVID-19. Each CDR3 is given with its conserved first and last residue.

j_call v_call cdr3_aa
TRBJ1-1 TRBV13 CASSLLQGGEAFF
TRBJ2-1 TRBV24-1 CATSDPTTGGSLNEQFF
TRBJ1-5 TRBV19 CASSSGTNQPQHF
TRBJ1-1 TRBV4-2 CASSRIRERNTEAFF
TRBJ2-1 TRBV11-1 CASRREAGGLRWEQFF
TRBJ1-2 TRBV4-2 CASSQGLAETGNYGYTF
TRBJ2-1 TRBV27 CASSPDRGGYNEQFF
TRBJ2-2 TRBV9 CASSVRTSGRQGELFF
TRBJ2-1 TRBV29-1 CSVRAGGPYNEQFF
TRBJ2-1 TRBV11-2 CASSLGVSSVYNEQFF
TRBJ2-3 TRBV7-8 CASSTTGTRPGDTQYF
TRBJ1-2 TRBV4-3 CASSQIQGDAWGYTF
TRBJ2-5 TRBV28 CASSPRISPGETQYF
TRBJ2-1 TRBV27 CASSIGGFSSYNEQFF
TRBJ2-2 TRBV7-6 CASSLVRGNTGELFF
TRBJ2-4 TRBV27 CASSFRQSKNIQYF
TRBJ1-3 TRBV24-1 CATSDLWGESGNTIYF
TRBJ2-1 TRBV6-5 CASSLQGSNEQFF
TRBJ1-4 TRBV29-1 CSFTGQGNEKLFF
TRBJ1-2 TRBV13 CASSLDRGGGYTF
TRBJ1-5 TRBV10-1 CASTAGQPQHF
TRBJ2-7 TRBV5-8 CASSPRGTGAFYEQYF
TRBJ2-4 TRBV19 CASSITGRGNIQYF
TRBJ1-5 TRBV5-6 CASSLGGQGDQPQHF
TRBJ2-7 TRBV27 CASSQGQGRPYEQYF
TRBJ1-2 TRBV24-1 CATSDSAGGVYTF
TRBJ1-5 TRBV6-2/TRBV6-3 CASSGGYPSQPQHF
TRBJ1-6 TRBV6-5 CASRFRGSHSPLHF
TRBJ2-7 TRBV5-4 CASSRGGPYEQYF
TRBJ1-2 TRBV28 CASSLLTGAYGYTF
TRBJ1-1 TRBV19 CASSFPGGRESEAFF
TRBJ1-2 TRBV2 CANKPGTGNYGYTF
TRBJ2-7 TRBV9 CASSGSGRTYEQYF
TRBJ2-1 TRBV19 CASGAGGSYNEQFF
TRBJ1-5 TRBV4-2 CASSQGIGRERNNQPQHF
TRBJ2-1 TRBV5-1 CASSLGAGDYNEQFF
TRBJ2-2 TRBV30 CAWSVWGYTGELFF
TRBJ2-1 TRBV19 CASSTRGKYNEQFF
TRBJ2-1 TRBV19 CASSLIPGLGYNEQFF
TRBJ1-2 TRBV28 CASLDRGGGYTF
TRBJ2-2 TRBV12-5 CASGLVQGGTGELFF
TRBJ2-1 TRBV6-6 CASIQREVQFF
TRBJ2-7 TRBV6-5 CASSQMTGLLEQYF
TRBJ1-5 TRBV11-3 CASSLDGRTERSDNQPQHF
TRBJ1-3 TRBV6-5 CASSSSAGNTIYF
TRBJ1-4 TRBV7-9 CASSLVMRATNEKLFF
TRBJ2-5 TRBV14 CASSRYVGTVKETQYF
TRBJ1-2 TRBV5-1 CASSLGGQTNYGYTF
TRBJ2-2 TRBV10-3 CAIRASGSTGELFF
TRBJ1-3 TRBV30 CAWSVRGQGGNTIYF
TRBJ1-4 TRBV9 CASSGARDRNEKLFF
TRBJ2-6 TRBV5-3 CARSPDGGVGSGANVLTF
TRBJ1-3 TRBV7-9 CASSTAPGGGNTIYF
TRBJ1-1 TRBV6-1 CASRGLMNTEAFF
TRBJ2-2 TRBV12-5 CASGFVGGRTGELFF
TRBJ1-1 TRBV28 CASSGLQGAMNTEAFF
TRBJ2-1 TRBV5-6 CASSFGTGAYEQFF